This T cell receptor (beta chain) came from a study of blood T cells in healthy people across ages. This clonotype appeared a few times. Through a sample-barcoded 5' primer and a J-beta primer mix, a second PCR was run for roughly 6 to 11 cycles. TCRdb re-called the 5' RACE reads with MiXCR, one entry per CDR3 protein. The sample includes just under 550,000 distinct CDR3 sequences, approximately 25% seen only once; the top ten take 8.7%. These same data were also listed under a study on T cells of mothers and their children. That investigation notes: The yield was over 9 million TCR beta CDR3 reads from each mother and roughly 3 million from each child.

The sequencing input was blood. This clonotype was sampled from a boy aged 10-17 years in good health.

DNA for the CDR3: TGTGCCAGCAGTTTCACCCGGAACACCGGGGAGCTGTTTTTT. Protein: CASSFTRNTGELFF. V is TRBV27 and J is TRBJ2-2; D is ambiguous. Trimming stripped 3 bases from V and 1 base from J, with 6 bases between. The CDR3 is 14 residues long. CDR1 MNHEY and CDR2 SMNVEV come from the germline V gene (reference sequence).